The source of this TCR beta chain is a study of blood T cell repertoires in COVID-19. Across the study: Samples came from the United States, Italy and Spain, spanning acute and convalescent COVID-19.

Produced via immunoSEQ multiplex PCR; TCRdb's table is partial and in-frame only. This sample has around 170,000 clones, with 84% found just once. CDR1 and CDR2 from the germline V gene are PRHDT and FYEKMQ (reference sequence). With V trimmed by 4 bases and J by 10 bases, 10 bases remained unmatched. The CDR3 is 16 amino acids. The TCR sequence derives from a man younger than 35 with active or convalescent COVID-19. The source material was peripheral blood. The chain carries TRBV13 and TRBJ1-6; 10 bases match TRBD1. CDR3 residues: CASSSRDRGKESPLHF. The CDR3 bases are TGTGCCAGCAGCTCCAGGGACAGGGGAAAGGAATCACCCCTCCACTTT.